This TCR beta chain appears in the sequencing data of a study of shared clonotypes between healthy human individuals. Looking at the study overall: Donors were a couple of women and a few men aged 18 to 49.

TCRdb's table, derived via immunoSEQ multiplex PCR, lists solely in-frame clones and lacks some. Of about 1.5 million clones in the sample, 95% to 99% are singletons; the top ten hold roughly 0.45%. V dropped 2 bases and J dropped 4 bases, with 20 bases sitting between them. Per germline, CDR1 KGHSH and CDR2 LQKENI. This CDR3 contains 17 residues. Note on this clone: As yet, its antigen is unknown.

Study-wide points: Generation probability values for non-shared clonotypes were lower than those for clonotypes shared by all four donors. Naive subsets typically showed greater estimated richness than memory subsets. In a handful of donors, around 5% of naive CD4 clonotypes appeared in common.

This sequence originates from a man aged 25 to 40 in good health. This sequence joins TRBV18 and TRBJ1-2; TRBD1 is a possible D gene (6 bases). Sequenced sample: naive CD4+ T cells sorted from blood. Subset of the sample: CD45RA+ positively selected. The CDR3 loop is CASSPFFPTGDTYGYTF. The CDR3 nucleotides are TGTGCCAGCTCACCATTTTTTCCGACAGGCGACACCTATGGCTACACCTTC.